Below are 32 T cell receptor beta chains sequenced from a single sample in a study of T cells after yellow fever vaccination. TCRdb re-called the 5' RACE reads with MiXCR, one entry per CDR3 protein. This sample yields hundreds of thousands of distinct CDR3 sequences, of which around 16% are seen a single time; 15% to 20% belongs to the top ten. This specimen consisted of PBMCs, obtained less than 6 days after the first yellow fever vaccination. These receptors all stem from a man aged 18-30 years who received the YFV17D yellow fever vaccine.

This clonotype came up a few times. The J gene is TRBJ2-5, the V gene TRBV10-3; D uncertain. Germline CDR1 ENHRY, CDR2 SYGVKD. The CDR3 runs to 14 residues. With 1 base removed from V and 0 bases from J, the gap between germline ends came to 6 bases. CDR3 nucleotides: TGTGCCATCAGTGAGTATCCTGACCAAGAGACCCAGTACTTC. It translates to CAISEYPDQETQYF.

The rearrangement links TRBV4-3 to TRBJ1-1, with D unresolved. This CDR3 region has 13 residues. Looked up from germline, CDR1 is LGHNA and CDR2 is YSLEER. V lost 0 bases and J lost 2, with 4 bases in between. CDR3 amino acids: CASSQDFNTEAFF. CDR3 nucleotide sequence: TGCGCCAGCAGCCAAGACTTCAACACTGAAGCTTTCTTT.

The chain combines TRBV4-1 with TRBJ2-2; the D is unclear. The ends were cut back, 0 bases at V and 4 bases at J, with 6 bases in the middle. The CDR3 is 14 amino acids. CDR1 is MGHRA, CDR2 YSYEKL, per germline. This CDR3 reads CASSQELSTGELFF. In DNA, the CDR3 is TGCGCCAGCAGCCAAGAATTGTCCACCGGGGAGCTGTTTTTT.

The rearrangement joins TRBV15 to TRBJ2-1, with D unclear. Germline CDR1 LNHNV, CDR2 YYDKDF (reference sequence). The CDR3 is made up of 15 amino acids. Trimming removed 0 bases at V and 4 bases at J, with 10 bases between. The CDR3: CATSRERGGYNEQFF. The DNA of the CDR3 is TGTGCCACCAGCAGAGAGAGAGGTGGATACAATGAGCAGTTCTTC.

The chain couples TRBV4-2 to TRBJ1-2; 9 nucleotides agree with TRBD1. Germline V gene lookup returns CDR1 LGHNA and CDR2 YNFKEQ. V gave up 3 bases and J gave up 2 bases; unmatched junction bases: 4. The CDR3 sequence is 15 residues long. The chain's CDR3 is CASSQGDRDNYGYTF. Here the CDR3 DNA reads TGTGCCAGCAGCCAGGGGGACAGGGACAACTATGGCTACACCTTC.

To note about this clonotype: A much larger clone is a single base away; this may be a read error. The CDR3 nucleotides are TGTGCCAGCAGCGACCGTGGAGCGAACACCGGGGAGCTGTTTTTT. This codes for CASSDRGANTGELFF. The chain is built from TRBV9 and TRBJ2-2, with unresolved D. There are 15 residues in the CDR3. The germline V gene encodes CDR1 SGDLS and CDR2 YYNGEE. V lost 3 bases and J lost 0, with 9 bases in between.

The table lists this clonotype with a few counts. This sequence joins TRBV7-8 and TRBJ1-5; a possible D gene is TRBD1 (5 bases). The CDR3 covers 16 residues. Germline V CDR1 and CDR2: SGHVS, FQNEAQ. Trimming took 1 base from V and 0 from J, leaving 10 bases between them. The CDR3 sequence is CASSLEAGYSNQPQHF. The CDR3, as DNA: TGTGCCAGCAGCTTAGAGGCAGGGTATAGCAATCAGCCCCAGCATTTT.

This sequence joins TRBV12-1 and TRBJ2-5. TRBV12-1 is a known pseudogene. CDR3 length equals 13 residues. The DNA for the CDR3 is TGTGCCAGCAGCTTTGCACCGTTTGAGACCCAGTACTTC. Translating it yields CASSFAPFETQYF.

This clonotype was counted a few times. The junction departs from germline at one end; a sequencing error may be responsible. The chain employs TRBV11-2 and TRBJ2-1, with D tentatively TRBD1 (5 bases). The CDR3 contains 11 residues. Germline V CDR1 and CDR2: SGHAT, FQNNGV. CDR3: CASSLEGAALF. DNA for the CDR3: TGTGCCAGCAGCTTGGAAGGGGCCGCACTCTTC.

CDR3 nucleotides: TGTGCCAGCAGCTTATGGAACTACAATGAGCAGTTCTTC. This codes for CASSLWNYNEQFF. This chain connects TRBV7-8 to TRBJ2-1; unclear D gene. The V end was cut by 2 bases, the J end by 3 bases, with 5 bases between. CDR1 and CDR2 from the germline V gene are SGHVS and FQNEAQ. The CDR3 is 13 amino acids.

The genes are TRBV12-3 or TRBV12-4 and TRBJ2-7; D uncertain. This CDR3 has 14 amino acids. Trimming took off 5 bases at V and 2 bases at J, with 13 bases between the two ends. CDR3 nucleotides: TGTGCCAGCAGTGATACGGGTGAGGCCTACGAGCAGTACTTC. Its translation: CASSDTGEAYEQYF.

This clonotype was detected a few times. In DNA, the CDR3 is TGTGCCAGCAGTGAAGCGGTTGACCGGGCTAGGAACACTGAAGCTTTCTTT. Translating it yields CASSEAVDRARNTEAFF. The chain carries TRBV2 and TRBJ1-1; D ambiguous. The CDR3 covers 17 residues. Deletions cut 0 bases from V and 1 base from J, with 15 bases between. Germline CDR1 and CDR2: SNHLY and FYNNEI.

V is TRBV19 and J is TRBJ1-5; 7 bases are shared with TRBD1. The germline CDR1 and CDR2 sequences are LNHDA and SQIVND (reference sequence). V lost 5 bases to trimming and J lost 6 bases; unmatched junction nucleotides: 13. The CDR3 consists of 16 residues. In DNA form, the CDR3 reads TGTGCCAGTAGTGATCAAGGGGTACAGGGGCGTCAGCCCCAGCATTTT. Protein product: CASSDQGVQGRQPQHF.

The chain couples TRBV12-3 or TRBV12-4 to TRBJ2-1; D gene unclear. This CDR3 is 14 amino acids long. Trimming removed 1 base from V and 9 bases from J, with 13 bases in between. CDR3 residues: CASSLGLMESEQFF. The CDR3 DNA is TGTGCCAGCAGTTTAGGACTGATGGAAAGTGAGCAGTTCTTC.

This chain uses TRBV19 with TRBJ2-1; the D is unclear. Germline CDR1 LNHDA, CDR2 SQIVND (reference sequence). V was pared by 3 bases and J by 9 bases, with 9 bases between. This CDR3 comprises 12 residues. The CDR3 here is CASSISIGEQFF. In DNA, the CDR3 is TGTGCCAGTAGTATTTCCATCGGTGAGCAGTTCTTC.

This clonotype showed up just a few times. In DNA form, the CDR3 reads TGTGCCACCAGCAGAGATCCCTCAATGCAGCAGTTCTTC. Its translation: CATSRDPSMQQFF. V gene TRBV15 combines with J gene TRBJ2-1; D uncertain. Germline lookup yields CDR1 LNHNV and CDR2 YYDKDF (reference sequence). V gave up 0 bases and J gave up 11 bases, with 11 bases separating them. This CDR3 is 13 amino acids long.

This clonotype was seen more than once but under ten times. V and J are TRBV10-1 and TRBJ2-7, with TRBD2 matching 8 bases. From germline, CDR1 is WNHNN and CDR2 SYGVQD (reference sequence). There are 13 residues in the CDR3. V shed 5 bases and J 5 bases; nucleotides not matched to a gene: 5. The DNA for the CDR3 is TGCGCCAGCAGTAGCGGGGGTTCCCACGAGCAGTACTTC. It encodes CASSSGGSHEQYF.

This sequence joins TRBV7-9 and TRBJ2-7; D possibly uses TRBD1 or TRBD2 (5 bases each). CDR3 length: 16 residues. CDR1 is SEHNR, CDR2 FQNEAQ, per germline (reference sequence). Trimming took off 5 bases at V and 2 bases at J, with 19 bases between the two ends. The CDR3 bases are TGTGCCAGCAGCGCAGCGTGGGGGTATGAAGCCTACGAGCAGTACGTC. Amino acid sequence: CASSAAWGYEAYEQYV.

The genes are TRBV4-3 and TRBJ1-4; D is unresolved. From germline, CDR1 is LGHNA and CDR2 YSLEER. V dropped 4 bases and J dropped 3 bases, with 12 bases sitting between them. This CDR3 contains 15 residues. The CDR3 DNA sequence: TGCGCCAGCAGCCCTATGGGCAACCCTAATGAAAAACTGTTTTTT. It yields the protein CASSPMGNPNEKLFF.

The V gene is TRBV4-1, the J gene TRBJ1-1; D is unresolved. Deletions cut 1 base from V and 3 bases from J, with 15 bases between. This CDR3 region has 16 residues. The germline gives CDR1 MGHRA, CDR2 YSYEKL. The CDR3 is CASSQGPGRSDTEAFF. In DNA, the CDR3 is TGCGCCAGCAGCCAAGGACCCGGACGGTCTGACACTGAAGCTTTCTTT.

The genes are TRBV11-3 and TRBJ2-1; 9 bases map to TRBD1. The CDR3 consists of 16 residues. The V gene end was trimmed by 4 bases and the J gene end by 0 bases; junction bases not matched to a gene: 4. The germline gives CDR1 SGHNT, CDR2 YENEEA. CDR3 DNA sequence: TGTGCCAGCAGCTCCGGGACAGGGAGCTCCTACAATGAGCAGTTCTTC. It encodes CASSSGTGSSYNEQFF.

The genes are TRBV20-1 and TRBJ2-7; 8 nucleotides agree with TRBD2. CDR1 is DFQATT, CDR2 SNEGSKA, per germline (reference sequence). The CDR3 spans 13 residues. The V and J ends lost 6 bases and 6 bases, in that order; junction bases with no gene match: 10. The CDR3 bases are TGCAGTGCCCTAGCGGGTTCCCCGGGCGAGCAGTACTTC. Protein: CSALAGSPGEQYF.

V usage is TRBV7-2 and J usage is TRBJ2-5; D uncertain. Per the germline V gene, CDR1 is SGHTA and CDR2 is FQGNSA. The ends were cut back, 2 bases at V and 5 bases at J, with 15 bases in the middle. The CDR3 contains 15 residues. CDR3 coding DNA: TGTGCCAGCAGCTTATCGTACGTGGAACGGGAGACCCAGTACTTC. Translating it yields CASSLSYVERETQYF.

This clonotype occurred a few times. The chain recombines TRBV20-1 with TRBJ1-2; no definite D call. V dropped 3 bases and J dropped 8 bases, with 10 bases sitting between them. The germline CDR1 and CDR2 sequences are DFQATT and SNEGSKA (reference sequence). The CDR3 extends over 11 amino acids. The CDR3 nucleotides read TGCAGTGCTAGGGCGCCGATAGGCTACACCTTC. Encoded protein: CSARAPIGYTF.

This chain uses TRBV20-1 with TRBJ2-3, with 11 bases fitting TRBD2. This CDR3 is 14 amino acids long. Germline V gene sequence: CDR1 DFQATT, CDR2 SNEGSKA (reference sequence). Here the CDR3 DNA reads TGCAGCCCTACTAGCGGGGGAAGCGTAGATACGCAGTATTTT. This codes for CSPTSGGSVDTQYF.

This clonotype was counted between two and nine times. The chain uses TRBV4-3 and TRBJ2-3, with 11 bases fitting TRBD2. Trimming at V came to 2 bases and at J to 6 bases, leaving 7 bases not matched to a gene. The germline CDR1 and CDR2 sequences are LGHNA and YSLEER. This CDR3 contains 16 residues. CDR3 protein: CASSQRRASGGDTQYF. The DNA of the CDR3 is TGCGCCAGCAGCCAACGCCGGGCTAGCGGGGGGGATACGCAGTATTTT.

The chain combines TRBV5-4 with TRBJ2-2; TRBD2 matches at 7 bases. CDR1 and CDR2 from the germline V gene are SGHNT and YYREEE (reference sequence). Trimming cost V 0 bases and J 4 bases; bases outside gene matches: 6. The CDR3 has 16 amino acids. CDR3 coding DNA: TGTGCCAGCAGCTTGGAGGCGGGGGTCATCACCGGGGAGCTGTTTTTT. Translation: CASSLEAGVITGELFF. Together with reference TRBV5-4 and TRBJ2-2, the CDR3 gives the full variable domain: ETGVTQSPTHLIKTRGQQVTLRCSSQSGHNTVSWYQQALGQGPQFIFQYYREEENGRGNFPPRFSGLQFPNYSSELNVNALELDDSALYLCASSLEAGVITGELFFGEGSRLTVL.

V usage is TRBV11-2 and J usage is TRBJ2-3, with D hard to call. Trimming pared 2 bases from V and 3 bases from J, leaving 9 bases between. CDR3 length: 14 amino acids. The germline V gene encodes CDR1 SGHAT and CDR2 FQNNGV. The CDR3 DNA is TGTGCCAGCAGCTTAAGGCTAGGTACAGATACGCAGTATTTT. As protein: CASSLRLGTDTQYF.

This rearrangement joins TRBV5-4 to TRBJ2-1; 7 bases agree with TRBD2. Germline loops: CDR1 SGHNT, CDR2 YYREEE (reference sequence). This CDR3 comprises 16 residues. The junction had 8 bases not matched to a gene; V was cut back by 5 bases and J by 0 bases. The CDR3 DNA reads TGTGCCAGCAGAAAAGAACCTAGCGGCTCCTACAATGAGCAGTTCTTC. It specifies CASRKEPSGSYNEQFF.

V is TRBV20-1 and J is TRBJ1-1; no reliable D call. The ends were cut back, 3 bases at V and 4 bases at J, with 9 bases in the middle. CDR1 DFQATT and CDR2 SNEGSKA come from the germline V gene (reference sequence). The CDR3 runs 12 residues. CDR3 sequence: CSASRQRTEAFF. The CDR3 coding sequence is TGCAGTGCTAGTCGTCAGCGCACTGAAGCTTTCTTT.

This clonotype was seen only a few times. This chain uses TRBV19 with TRBJ2-3; D gene ambiguous. The CDR3 runs to 16 residues. V was pared by 0 bases and J by 2 bases, with 12 bases between. The V gene's germline CDR1 is LNHDA and CDR2 SQIVND (reference sequence). CDR3 sequence (DNA): TGTGCCAGTAGTATAGATCAGTACAGATACACAGATACGCAGTATTTT. Amino acids: CASSIDQYRYTDTQYF.

The count of this clonotype is one. The chain employs TRBV7-4 and TRBJ2-3; D is ambiguous. The CDR3 contains 16 residues. Germline CDR1 is SGHVT and CDR2 is SQSDAQ. V was pared by 2 bases and J by 3 bases, with 15 bases between. CDR3 loop: CASSLTTRGPTDTQYF. The CDR3 bases are TGTGCCAGCAGCTTAACAACCCGTGGGCCAACAGATACGCAGTATTTT.